Listed below are T cell receptor beta chains from one sample, sequenced in a study of technical replicates of blood from a few donors. Profiling relied on immunoSEQ multiplex PCR, and the TCRdb table lists in-frame clones only, not all of them. The repertoire holds 75,000 to 95,000 clones, with 95% as singletons. The sequenced sample consisted of T cells isolated from PBMCs. These receptors all come from a human donor in good health. Both conserved end residues are part of each CDR3. D genes are given only for firm matches. Clone size, where shown, is once, few, many, or a class for clones that have expanded.

d_call clone_size j_call cdr3_length v_call cdr3_nt cdr3_aa
. . TRBJ2-3 12 TRBV29-1 TGCAGCACCCGAGCAGGGACAGATACGCAGTATTTT CSTRAGTDTQYF
. . TRBJ2-7 13 TRBV6-5 TGTGCCAGCAGTCTGACAGTTTCCTACGAGCAGTACTTC CASSLTVSYEQYF
TRBD2 once TRBJ2-1 16 TRBV5-4 TGTGCCAGCAGTAGGACTAGCGGGAGTTTCAACAATGAGCAGTTCTTC CASSRTSGSFNNEQFF
TRBD1 . TRBJ2-7 15 TRBV6-5 TGTGCCAGCAGTTACTCGGACAGGGGAAACTACGAGCAGTACTTC CASSYSDRGNYEQYF
. . TRBJ1-2 15 TRBV28 TGTGCCAGCAGGCCGGGGGAACTAGCTTACTATGGCTACACCTTC CASRPGELAYYGYTF
TRBD1 . TRBJ1-2 16 TRBV9 TGTGCCAGCAGTTCAGGTTACAGGGGGCTTATCTATGGCTACACCTTC CASSSGYRGLIYGYTF
TRBD1 . TRBJ1-6 16 TRBV5-4 TGTGCCAGCAGCTCGGGACAGGGGACCTATAATTCACCCCTCCACTTT CASSSGQGTYNSPLHF
TRBD2 . TRBJ2-3 14 TRBV2 TGTGCCAGTATAGCGGGTACTTTAACAGATACGCAGTATTTT CASIAGTLTDTQYF
TRBD2 . TRBJ2-7 15 TRBV2 TGTGCCAGCAGTCCTACTAGCGGGGGCATCAACGAGCAGTACTTC CASSPTSGGINEQYF
. . TRBJ1-2 14 TRBV6-5 TGTGCCAGCAGCACAGGCGCAGGGGCCTATGGCTACACCTTC CASSTGAGAYGYTF
. . TRBJ1-3 20 TRBV6-1 TGTGCCAGCAGTGAAGTTTCCCTCTTCCACTTTGACACATCTGGAAACACCATATATTTT CASSEVSLFHFDTSGNTIYF
. . TRBJ1-2 15 TRBV9 TGTGCCAGCAGCGTACAGGGTACCCTACACTATGGCTACACCTTC CASSVQGTLHYGYTF
. . TRBJ1-5 15 TRBV5-6 TGTGCCAGCAGGGATTCTCAGGGGAGCAATCAGCCCCAGCATTTT CASRDSQGSNQPQHF
. . TRBJ2-1 18 TRBV7-9 TGTGCCAGCAGCTTAGAGCGAGTACCAAAAAGCGCCGGGAATGAGCAGTTCTTC CASSLERVPKSAGNEQFF
TRBD1 . TRBJ2-6 17 TRBV11-2 TGTGCCAGCAGCTTAGTGACAGGGGGGACTGGGGCCAACGTCCTGACTTTC CASSLVTGGTGANVLTF
TRBD1 once TRBJ2-7 15 TRBV6-1 TGTGCCAGCCTCCTAGGACAGGGACTTAACTACGAGCAGTACTTC CASLLGQGLNYEQYF
TRBD1 . TRBJ1-5 17 TRBV4-2 TGTGCCAGCAGCCAAGATTTATACGGACAGGCCAATCAGCCCCAGCATTTT CASSQDLYGQANQPQHF
TRBD2 . TRBJ2-5 14 TRBV9 TGTGCCAGCAGCACAGCGGGGTACCAAGAGACCCAGTACTTC CASSTAGYQETQYF
TRBD1 . TRBJ1-1 14 TRBV10-1 TGCGCCAGCTCCCGACAGGGGATGAACACTGAAGCTTTCTTT CASSRQGMNTEAFF
. . TRBJ1-2 15 TRBV4-1 TGCGCCAGCAGCCCCTATGCATTGGGGGCCTATGGCTACACCTTC CASSPYALGAYGYTF
TRBD1 . TRBJ2-7 12 TRBV30 TGTGCCTGGACAGGGGGCCCCTACGAGCAGTACTTC CAWTGGPYEQYF
TRBD2 once TRBJ2-3 17 TRBV28 TGTGCCAGCAGTCCGCCGACTAGCGGGAGGCCCACAGATACGCAGTATTTT CASSPPTSGRPTDTQYF
TRBD1 . TRBJ2-1 17 TRBV11-2 TGTGCCAGCAGCTTAGATTCGCCCAGGGGGCGTTACAATGAGCAGTTCTTC CASSLDSPRGRYNEQFF
. . TRBJ2-5 14 TRBV7-8 TGTGCCAGCAGCTTGGGCAGGGTTATCGAGACCCAGTACTTC CASSLGRVIETQYF
TRBD2 . TRBJ2-7 14 TRBV30 TGTGCCTGGGGTCGGACTAGCGGGGTTAACGAGCAGTACTTC CAWGRTSGVNEQYF
TRBD2 . TRBJ2-7 16 TRBV14 TGTGCCAGCAGCCAAGTTAGCGGGTCCTCTACCTACGAGCAGTACTTC CASSQVSGSSTYEQYF
. . TRBJ1-1 13 TRBV18 TGTGCCAGCTCACCGGCCTTGAACACTGAAGCTTTCTTT CASSPALNTEAFF
. . TRBJ1-5 14 TRBV6-5 TGTGCCAGCAGTATGGGACATCACAATCAGCCCCAGCATTTT CASSMGHHNQPQHF
TRBD2 . TRBJ2-3 15 TRBV6-4 TGTGCCAGCACCCATGAGGCGGGGGGCACAGATACGCAGTATTTT CASTHEAGGTDTQYF
. once TRBJ1-4 14 TRBV27 TGTGCCAGCAGTCCCGCGGTATTTAATGAAAAACTGTTTTTT CASSPAVFNEKLFF
TRBD1 once TRBJ1-4 17 TRBV5-6 TGTGCCAGCAGCTTACCGGGACAGCCTGAAACTAATGAAAAACTGTTTTTT CASSLPGQPETNEKLFF
. . TRBJ2-1 17 TRBV12-5 TGTGCTAGTGGTCAACATGTGTTAGGGGGTCCAGACAATGAGCAGTTCTTC CASGQHVLGGPDNEQFF
TRBD1 . TRBJ2-7 16 TRBV28 TGTGCCAGCAGTTTCCGGGACAGGGGGATTGACTACGAGCAGTACTTC CASSFRDRGIDYEQYF
TRBD2 . TRBJ2-1 15 TRBV12-5 TGTGCTAGTGGTTGGGGGCTAGCGGGGCACAATGAGCAGTTCTTC CASGWGLAGHNEQFF
TRBD1 . TRBJ1-2 15 TRBV7-2 TGTGCCAGCAGCGCCACGACAGGGGGCATCTATGGCTACACCTTC CASSATTGGIYGYTF
. . TRBJ2-3 16 TRBV5-6 TGTGCCAGCAGCTTGGGGATTCCTAGCGGCACAGATACGCAGTATTTT CASSLGIPSGTDTQYF
. . TRBJ1-2 17 TRBV19 TGTGCCAGTAAGCCCTTACCCGGCACAGAGATAAACTATGGCTACACCTTC CASKPLPGTEINYGYTF